The TCR beta chain described here comes from a study of sequential checkpoint blockade in melanoma (dated by TCRdb to between 2018 and 2021). Some background on the complete study: Using 1:1 randomization, the trial assigned patients either to first-line nivolumab followed by ipilimumab (arm A) or to ipilimumab followed by nivolumab (arm B). DNA from about 90 pretreatment melanoma tumor samples underwent TCRbeta immunosequencing. For twenty-two patients, matched tumor biopsies were obtained before treatment and at week 13, following single-agent nivolumab (arm A) or ipilimumab (arm B). Both trial sequences were followed by maintenance nivolumab. The same lesion was the source of roughly 80% of the matched pre- and post-treatment tumor biopsy pairs. Overall study outcomes, separate from this receptor: Tumor T-cell fraction and clonality correlated with PD-L1 staining and CD8+ T-cell counts but not with mutational load. Patients with increases in tumor T-cell fraction and clonality by week 13 were approximately 30 times more likely to achieve clinical benefit. The model for predicting response that combines TCR metrics with mutation burden needs to be validated in larger, independent patient cohorts. Among patients in the nivolumab-first arm (arm A), tumor TIL clonality before treatment was associated with response (P = .04). Small sample sizes and reduced statistical power limited the within-arm analyses of tumor T-cell fraction.

The immunoSEQ Assay was used to immunosequence TCRbeta CDR3 regions from genomic DNA. Prior to high-throughput sequencing, genomic DNA was amplified by bias-controlled multiplex PCR. The original methods were these. To quantify the absolute abundance of each unique TCRbeta CDR3 region, the sequences were collapsed and filtered. Clonality, defined as 1 minus Pielou's evenness, was calculated using only productive rearrangements. Tumor T-cell fraction was calculated by normalizing TCRbeta template counts to the amount of usable DNA, which was estimated from several housekeeping genes. A previously published method was used to identify clones whose frequencies were significantly greater in on-treatment samples than in baseline samples. As stored in TCRdb, this immuneACCESS dataset retains in-frame rearrangements with V and J assigned. A fraction of the clones does not appear; measured against another copy, unresolved V genes explain less than half of the discrepancy, and the remainder lacks a known reason. The V and J calls and clone size were taken over from that table, and D and trimming were inferred from the DNA. This sample gives about 1,700 clones in total; under 20% of them show up just once. The top ten constitute about 12% of the sample.

The germline V gene gives CDR1 as MGHRA and CDR2 as YSYEKL. The CDR3 starts with the cysteine, ends with the phenylalanine, and has 17 residues. Only the CDR3 DNA stays, 51 bases, in frame from base 1. V ends up 0 bases short and J 6 bases short, with an unmatched junction base count of 12. By how much of the sample it makes up, this clone is medium-sized (0.01 to 0.1%). Its antigen specificity is not known. No base quality information exists; no much larger clone differs at one position. The intended sense of this specimen's treatment or condition label: randomized to nivolumab then ipilimumab (arm A) or the reverse (arm B). No trial patient had received prior DNA-damaging chemotherapy. The samples were obtained from melanoma patients enrolled in CheckMate 064, an open-label, randomized phase II trial testing sequential checkpoint blockade. Genomic DNA from formalin-fixed paraffin-embedded (FFPE) tissue samples served as the input for tumor TCR sequencing.

This sequence uses TRBV4-1 and TRBJ2-3; 7 nucleotides in the junction match TRBD1. The receptor was derived from a human donor with melanoma. Sequenced material: tumor tissue (inferred from file names), taken from a patient given nivolumab and ipilimumab in sequence. DNA sequence: TGCGCCAGCAGCCAAGACCACCTACAGGGGCGATTGGATACGCAGTATTTT. Its amino acids are CASSQDHLQGRLDTQYF.